This T cell receptor beta chain stems from a study of shared clonotypes between healthy human individuals. It was across several immunoSEQ plates that each subset's genomic DNA was evenly split. Profiling relied on immunoSEQ multiplex PCR, and the TCRdb table lists in-frame clones only, not all of them. The profile covers hundreds of thousands of clones, with 79% appearing a single time and approximately 13% taken by the ten largest. V lost 7 bases to trimming and J lost 2 bases, with 14 bases between them. The CDR3 consists of 14 residues. The germline gives CDR1 SEHNR, CDR2 FQNEAQ (reference sequence).

The sequence derives from a woman in her thirties or forties in good health. Some clones in this sample may be carry-over from other donors' samples. Sequencing was performed on PBMCs. V is TRBV7-9 and J is TRBJ1-2; D is uncertain. The CDR3 reads CASMRLPDNYGYTF. Written as DNA, the CDR3 is TGTGCCAGCATGCGGCTTCCAGACAACTATGGCTACACCTTC.